This T cell receptor beta chain was sequenced in a study of CD8+CD57+ T cells in acquired aplastic anemia (dated by TCRdb to between 2018 and 2020). About the full investigation: A mean of roughly 2.9 ug of DNA, ranging from roughly 0.17 to 30 ug, was extracted from sorted CD4+ and CD8+ cells. CD8+CD57+ expansion was defined as a frequency above the mean frequency observed in healthy subjects. The investigation overall reported the following: Around 27 CD8+ CDR3 sequences were shared between patients and controls but appeared highly expressed in patients and within their immunodominant clones. Patients and healthy controls showed no significant difference in CD8+ Simpson's diversity (P=0.060).

Expansion of CD8+CD57+ cells had been shown by flow cytometry in the patients chosen for sequencing. Every patient had a diagnosis of severe acquired aplastic anemia based on International Study of Aplastic Anemia and Agranulocytosis and Camitta criteria. No therapy had been received by the patients at the time of blood sampling. The study deep-sequenced TCR repertoires of sorted CD4+ and CD8+ blood T cells from severe aplastic anemia patients and healthy subjects. Patients were enrolled under clinicaltrials.gov protocols 00001620, 01623167, 00001397, 00071045, 00081523 and 00961064 in the USA. Ficoll-Paque density gradient centrifugation was used to isolate peripheral blood mononuclear cells. CD4+ and CD8+ T cells were sorted by FACS or magnetic beads before DNA extraction. Profiling of TCR beta VDJ combinations and CDR3 sequences used genomic DNA as the template. An Illumina HiSeq 2000 was used for TCR repertoire sequencing. The published analysis was carried out like this. TRBV/TRBJ rearrangement plots, CDR3 size and DJ length profiles, and Simpson's diversity index were used to assess repertoires. The most abundant DNA sequence in the deep sequencing data was taken as the immunodominant clone. CDR3 amino acid sequences were screened for sharing across subjects and compared with published repertoires and the VDJdb database. TCRdb applied fastp at Q25 and MiXCR to the public reads, then kept only in-frame beta chains. Here each entry gathers all rows of one CDR3 protein and keeps the most common genes and DNA. The authors' filters were not applied to this entry. For this sample the table gives under 250,000 distinct CDR3 sequences, of which about 44% were detected only once. The top ten hold 7% to 10% of the sample.

This clonotype was seen ten or more times. What antigen it recognizes has not been identified. Base-call qualities are not available, and no considerably larger clone is one nucleotide away. From a lookup of the germline V gene, CDR1 and CDR2 are SQVTM and ANQGSEA. The cysteine opens and the phenylalanine closes a CDR3 of 13 amino acids. Solely the CDR3 DNA is kept, with 39 bases framed from the first base. V is reduced by 1 base and J by 1 base, leaving a spacing of 8 bases between them. The clonotype comes from a human donor with aplastic anemia. This chain is built from TRBV29-1 and TRBJ2-7; a confident D gene designation cannot be given. The material sequenced was sorted CD4+, CD8+, or CD8+CD57+ T cells (not recorded which) from PBMCs. The CDR3 sequence is CSVEVAESYEQYF. The nucleotide sequence reads as follows: TGCAGCGTTGAAGTTGCGGAATCCTACGAGCAGTACTTC.